This TCR beta chain was identified in a study of control samples from healthy donors and cancer patients. V was shortened by 6 bases and J by 9 bases, with 9 bases between the two germline ends. The length of the CDR3 is 11 residues. CDR1 is MNHEY, CDR2 SVGAGI, per germline. Clones were sequenced by immunoSEQ multiplex PCR, and TCRdb holds only the in-frame ones, with some missing. The table lists about 120,000 clones, more than 70% of them singletons, with under 40% in the top ten. The sequence came from a man over 45 in good health. The genes are TRBV6-5 and TRBJ2-1, with D possibly matching TRBD2 (6 bases). Material for sequencing was blood. The CDR3 coding sequence is TGTGCCAGCAGAGAGGGAGGTGAGCAGTTCTTC. It encodes CASREGGEQFF.